Following are 5 T cell receptor beta chains from one sample sequenced in a study of blood T cell repertoires in COVID-19. Clones were sequenced by immunoSEQ multiplex PCR, and TCRdb holds only the in-frame ones, with some missing. The sample yields under 200,000 clones, approximately 81% seen once. What was sequenced was peripheral blood. The source of these receptors is a woman aged 70 to 79 with COVID-19, enrolled during active disease.

The V and J genes are TRBV10-3 and TRBJ2-7; 7 positions match TRBD1. The germline V gene has CDR1 ENHRY and CDR2 SYGVKD. The CDR3 has 13 amino acids. V was pared by 6 bases and J by 6 bases, with 8 bases of the junction left unmatched. CDR3 DNA: TGTGCCATCAGCAGGGACAGTCTTGGCGAGCAGTACTTC. Translating gives CAISRDSLGEQYF.

There are a few counts of this clone. This sequence joins TRBV12-5 and TRBJ2-3, with a weak D call TRBD1 (5 bases). V was pared by 8 bases and J by 6 bases, with 18 bases between. This CDR3 has 14 residues. In germline, CDR1 is LGHNT, CDR2 FRNRAP. CDR3 loop: CASSKGNPRDTQYF. CDR3 DNA sequence: TGTGCTAGTTCAAAGGGGAACCCTCGCGATACGCAGTATTTT.

This clone has a single count. The rearrangement joins TRBV5-4 to TRBJ2-5; 9 bases map to TRBD1. The CDR3 runs 17 residues. The V and J ends lost 1 base and 5 bases, in that order; junction bases with no gene match: 12. CDR1 and CDR2 from the germline V gene are SGHNT and YYREEE (reference sequence). The CDR3 DNA reads as TGTGCCAGCAGCTTGCGTGGGACAGGGTTATTAACGGAGACCCAGTACTTC. It yields the protein CASSLRGTGLLTETQYF.

The chain links TRBV6-5 to TRBJ2-7; 9 nucleotides line up with TRBD2. V dropped 5 bases and J dropped 1; count of bases not matched to a gene: 3. CDR1 and CDR2 from the germline V gene are MNHEY and SVGAGI. The CDR3 has 14 amino acids. The CDR3 sequence is CASSRSGRSYEQYF. CDR3 nucleotide sequence: TGTGCCAGCAGTCGTAGCGGGAGATCCTACGAGCAGTACTTC.

The CDR3, as DNA: TGTGCCTGGAGGACTAGCGGGATGAGTCACGAGCAGTACTTC. Translation gives CAWRTSGMSHEQYF. This chain joins TRBV30 and TRBJ2-7; 11 bases agree with TRBD2. Germline V gene data show CDR1 as GTSNPN and CDR2 as SVGIG (reference sequence). This CDR3 spans 14 amino acids. V shed 3 bases, J shed 5 bases, and the junction held 6 bases outside the gene matches. Filled out from reference TRBV30 and TRBJ2-7, the complete variable domain reads SQTIHQWPATLVQPVGSPLSLECTVEGTSNPNLYWYRQAAGRGLQLLFYSVGIGQISSEVPQNLSASRPQDRQFILSSKKLLLSDSGFYLCAWRTSGMSHEQYFGPGTRLTVT.